These T cell receptor beta chains were read from a single sample in a study of cytomegalovirus exposure and HLA in healthy donors. This table comes from immunoSEQ multiplex PCR, and its TCRdb copy is limited to in-frame clones, with some not included. Among some 150,000 clones, approximately 82% were seen once, and the ten largest hold roughly 1.5%. The specimen was PBMCs. Receptor source: a male donor in good health and CMV-seronegative. Both conserved end residues are part of each CDR3. D genes are given only for firm matches. Size is stated for part of the rows, as once, few or many counts, or as a class when the clone is expanded.

cdr3_aa	cdr3_nt	v_call	j_call	d_call	clone_size
CASSVAGGGRDIQYF	TGTGCCAGCAGCGTAGCAGGGGGCGGTAGGGACATTCAGTACTTC	TRBV9	TRBJ2-4	TRBD1	NA
CASSAGLNSYNEQFF	TGTGCCAGCAGTGCGGGTTTAAACTCCTACAATGAGCAGTTCTTC	TRBV6-1	TRBJ2-1	NA	NA
CASSHNGVPNQPQHF	TGTGCCAGCAGCCATAACGGGGTTCCGAATCAGCCCCAGCATTTT	TRBV7-2	TRBJ1-5	NA	NA
CASSATGPNEKLFF	TGTGCCAGCAGTGCGACAGGGCCTAATGAAAAACTGTTTTTT	TRBV25-1	TRBJ1-4	TRBD1	NA
CASSSKTSGSFF	TGTGCCAGCAGCTCCAAGACTAGCGGGTCTTTCTTT	TRBV7-2	TRBJ2-3	TRBD2	NA
CASSKDRGDQPQHF	TGTGCCAGCAGCAAGGACAGGGGAGATCAGCCCCAGCATTTT	TRBV5-6	TRBJ1-5	TRBD1	NA
CATLEPGQGATGELFF	TGTGCCACCTTAGAACCGGGACAGGGGGCGACCGGGGAGCTGTTTTTT	TRBV28	TRBJ2-2	TRBD1	NA
CASSEDLGQLFNTIYF	TGTGCCAGCAGTGAAGACCTGGGACAGCTTTTTAACACCATATATTTT	TRBV6-1	TRBJ1-3	TRBD1	NA
CASSPRSAYEQYF	TGTGCCAGCAGCCCGCGGAGTGCCTACGAGCAGTACTTC	TRBV5-6	TRBJ2-7	NA	NA
CASSQRQGTYNEQFF	TGTGCCAGCAGCCAACGACAGGGGACCTACAATGAGCAGTTCTTC	TRBV7-9	TRBJ2-1	TRBD1	NA
CASSLGVGTSLQETQYF	TGTGCCAGCAGTTTGGGTGTGGGGACTTCCCTCCAAGAGACCCAGTACTTC	TRBV27	TRBJ2-5	NA	NA
CASSQWGGPRGTDTQYF	TGTGCCAGCAGCCAATGGGGGGGACCGCGCGGCACAGATACGCAGTATTTT	TRBV14	TRBJ2-3	TRBD2	NA
CASSQGGNTGELFF	TGTGCCAGCAGCCAGGGGGGAAACACCGGGGAGCTGTTTTTT	TRBV2	TRBJ2-2	NA	NA
CASSQGGMNTEAFF	TGTGCCAGCAGCCAAGGGGGCATGAACACTGAAGCTTTCTTT	TRBV7-3	TRBJ1-1	TRBD1	NA
CASSHQSGDEQFF	TGTGCCAGCAGTCATCAATCGGGGGATGAGCAGTTCTTC	TRBV27	TRBJ2-1	NA	NA
CASSGVRGGVEQFF	TGTGCCAGCAGCGGGGTTAGGGGGGGTGTTGAGCAGTTCTTC	TRBV9	TRBJ2-1	NA	NA
CASSFYRLGEGELFF	TGTGCCAGCAGTTTTTATCGTCTGGGAGAAGGGGAGCTGTTTTTT	TRBV28	TRBJ2-2	NA	once
CAWSVGGSSYEQYF	TGTGCCTGGAGTGTAGGAGGGAGCTCCTACGAGCAGTACTTC	TRBV30	TRBJ2-7	NA	NA
CASSYRGTGELFF	TGTGCCAGCAGCTACAGGGGCACCGGGGAGCTGTTTTTT	TRBV7-2	TRBJ2-2	TRBD1	NA
CASSPSPEIRADTQYF	TGTGCCAGCAGCCCCTCGCCAGAAATACGGGCAGATACGCAGTATTTT	TRBV7-3	TRBJ2-3	NA	NA
CASSAPGTGFHEQYF	TGTGCCAGCAGCGCCCCCGGGACAGGGTTTCACGAGCAGTACTTC	TRBV9	TRBJ2-7	TRBD1	NA
CASSRSGDEQYF	TGTGCCAGCAGCCGGTCGGGGGACGAGCAGTACTTC	TRBV7-6	TRBJ2-7	NA	once
CASRRSPREAYNSPLHF	TGTGCCAGCAGACGATCCCCCAGGGAGGCGTATAATTCACCCCTCCACTTT	TRBV9	TRBJ1-6	NA	once
CASSVAGGPSETQYF	TGTGCCAGCAGCGTAGCGGGGGGGCCCTCGGAGACCCAGTACTTC	TRBV9	TRBJ2-5	TRBD2	NA
CASSFSFAGELFF	TGTGCCAGCAGCTTTAGTTTCGCCGGGGAGCTGTTTTTT	TRBV11-3	TRBJ2-2	NA	NA
CASSQAGVGLETQYF	TGCGCCAGCAGCCAAGCGGGGGTAGGTTTAGAGACCCAGTACTTC	TRBV4-1	TRBJ2-5	NA	few